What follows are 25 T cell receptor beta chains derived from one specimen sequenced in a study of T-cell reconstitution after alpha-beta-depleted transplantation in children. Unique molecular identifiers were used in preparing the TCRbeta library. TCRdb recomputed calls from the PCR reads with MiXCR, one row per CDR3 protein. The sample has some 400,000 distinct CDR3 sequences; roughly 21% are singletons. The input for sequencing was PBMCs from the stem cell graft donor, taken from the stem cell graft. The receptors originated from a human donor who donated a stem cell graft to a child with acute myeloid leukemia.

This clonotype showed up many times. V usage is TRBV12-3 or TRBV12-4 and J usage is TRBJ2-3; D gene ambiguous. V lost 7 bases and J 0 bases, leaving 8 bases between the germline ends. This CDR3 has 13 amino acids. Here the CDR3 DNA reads TGTGCCAGCACCACCCGAAGCACAGATACGCAGTATTTT. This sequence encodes CASTTRSTDTQYF.

CDR3 residues: CSVESHLTGELFF. CDR3 coding DNA: TGCAGCGTTGAAAGCCACCTCACCGGGGAGCTGTTTTTT. This rearrangement joins TRBV29-1 to TRBJ2-2; D gene unclear. The germline V gene has CDR1 SQVTM and CDR2 ANQGSEA. Trimming stripped 2 bases from V and 4 bases from J, with 8 bases between. The CDR3 covers 13 residues.

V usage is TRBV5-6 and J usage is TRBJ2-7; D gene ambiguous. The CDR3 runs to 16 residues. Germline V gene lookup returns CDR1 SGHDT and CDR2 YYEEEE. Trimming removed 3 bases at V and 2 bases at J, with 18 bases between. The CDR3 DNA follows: TGTGCCAGCAGCTCGAGGTCCCTCAGCAGGCCCTACGAGCAGTACTTC. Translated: CASSSRSLSRPYEQYF.

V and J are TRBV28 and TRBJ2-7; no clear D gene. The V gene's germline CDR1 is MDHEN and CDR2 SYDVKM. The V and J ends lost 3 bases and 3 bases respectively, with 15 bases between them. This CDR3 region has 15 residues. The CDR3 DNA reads TGTGCCAGCAGTTTTGGCCCCCCCGGAAACTACGAGCAGTACTTC. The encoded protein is CASSFGPPGNYEQYF.

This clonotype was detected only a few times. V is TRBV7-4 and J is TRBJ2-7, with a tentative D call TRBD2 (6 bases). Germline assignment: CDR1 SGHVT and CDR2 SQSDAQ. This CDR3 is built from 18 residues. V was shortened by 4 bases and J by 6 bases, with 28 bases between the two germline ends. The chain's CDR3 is CASSSRNSSTSPKREQYF. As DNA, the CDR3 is TGTGCCAGCAGCTCGCGCAACTCGTCCACTAGCCCAAAACGCGAGCAGTACTTC.

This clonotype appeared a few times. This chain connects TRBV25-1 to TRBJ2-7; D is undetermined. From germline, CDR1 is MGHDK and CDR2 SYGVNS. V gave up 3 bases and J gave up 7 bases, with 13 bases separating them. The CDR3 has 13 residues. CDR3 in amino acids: CASSEQTAGEQYF. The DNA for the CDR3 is TGTGCCAGCAGTGAGCAGACCGCCGGGGAGCAGTACTTC.

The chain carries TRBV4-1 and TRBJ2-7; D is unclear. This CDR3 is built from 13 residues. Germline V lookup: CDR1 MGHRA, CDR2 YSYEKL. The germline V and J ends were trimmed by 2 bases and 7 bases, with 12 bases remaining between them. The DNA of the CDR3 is TGCGCCAGCAGCCAACCGGCATCTCGGGAGCAGTACTTC. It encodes CASSQPASREQYF.

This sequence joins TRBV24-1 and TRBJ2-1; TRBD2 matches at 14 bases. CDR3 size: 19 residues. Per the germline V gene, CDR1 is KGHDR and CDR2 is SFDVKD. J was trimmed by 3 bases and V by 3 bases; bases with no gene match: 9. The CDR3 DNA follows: TGTGCCACCAGTGATAATCCGGGACTAGCGGGAGTGATCTACAATGAGCAGTTCTTC. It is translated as CATSDNPGLAGVIYNEQFF.

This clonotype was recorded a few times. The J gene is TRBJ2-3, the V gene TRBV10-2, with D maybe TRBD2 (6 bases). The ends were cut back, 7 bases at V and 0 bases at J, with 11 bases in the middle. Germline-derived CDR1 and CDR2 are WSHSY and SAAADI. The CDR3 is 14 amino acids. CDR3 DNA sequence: TGCGCCAGCACTCCGGCGGGAAGCACAGATACGCAGTATTTT. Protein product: CASTPAGSTDTQYF.

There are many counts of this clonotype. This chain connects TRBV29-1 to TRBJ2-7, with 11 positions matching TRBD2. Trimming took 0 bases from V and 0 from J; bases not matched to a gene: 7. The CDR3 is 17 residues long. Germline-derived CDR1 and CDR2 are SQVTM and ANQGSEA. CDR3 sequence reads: CSVEERASGRSSYEQYF. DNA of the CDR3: TGCAGCGTTGAAGAGAGGGCTAGCGGGAGGAGCTCCTACGAGCAGTACTTC.

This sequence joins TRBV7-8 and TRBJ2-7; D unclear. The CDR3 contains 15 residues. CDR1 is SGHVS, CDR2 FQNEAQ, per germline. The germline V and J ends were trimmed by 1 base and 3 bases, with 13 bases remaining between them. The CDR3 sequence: CASSLEGGVDYEQYF. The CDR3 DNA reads TGTGCCAGCAGCTTAGAAGGTGGAGTAGACTACGAGCAGTACTTC. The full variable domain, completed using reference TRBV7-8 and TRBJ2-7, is GAGVSQSPRYKVAKRGQDVALRCDPISGHVSLFWYQQALGQGPEFLTYFQNEAQLDKSGLPSDRFFAERPEGSVSTLKIQRTQQEDSAVYLCASSLEGGVDYEQYFGPGTRLTVT.

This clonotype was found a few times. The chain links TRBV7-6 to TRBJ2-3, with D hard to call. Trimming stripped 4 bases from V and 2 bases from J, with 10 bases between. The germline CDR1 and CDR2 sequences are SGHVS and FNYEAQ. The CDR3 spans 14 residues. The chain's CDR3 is CASSSRHTTDTQYF. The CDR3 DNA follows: TGTGCCAGCAGCTCCCGACATACCACAGATACGCAGTATTTT. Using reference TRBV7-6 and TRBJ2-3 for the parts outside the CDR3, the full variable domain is GAGVSQSPRYKVTKRGQDVALRCDPISGHVSLYWYRQALGQGPEFLTYFNYEAQQDKSGLPNDRFSAERPEGSISTLTIQRTEQRDSAMYRCASSSRHTTDTQYFGPGTRLTVL.

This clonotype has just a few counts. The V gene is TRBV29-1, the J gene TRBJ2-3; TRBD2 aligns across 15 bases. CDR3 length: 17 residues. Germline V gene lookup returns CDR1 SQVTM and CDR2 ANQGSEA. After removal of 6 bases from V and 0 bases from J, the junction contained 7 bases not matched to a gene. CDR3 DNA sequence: TGCAGCGTGGAGGGACTAGCGGGAGGTTCTAGCACAGATACGCAGTATTTT. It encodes CSVEGLAGGSSTDTQYF.

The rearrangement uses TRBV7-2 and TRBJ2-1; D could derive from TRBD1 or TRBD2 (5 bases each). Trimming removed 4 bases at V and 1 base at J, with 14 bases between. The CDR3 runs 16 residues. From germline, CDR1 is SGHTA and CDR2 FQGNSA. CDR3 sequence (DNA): TGTGCCAGCAGCTCCACCGGGGCAAGGTCCTACAATGAGCAGTTCTTC. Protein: CASSSTGARSYNEQFF.

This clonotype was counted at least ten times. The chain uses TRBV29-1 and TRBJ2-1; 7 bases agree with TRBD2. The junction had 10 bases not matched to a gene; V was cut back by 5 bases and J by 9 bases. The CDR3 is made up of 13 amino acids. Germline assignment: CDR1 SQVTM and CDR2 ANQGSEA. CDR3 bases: TGCAGCGTTCGGGACTACGTCGGTGTTGAGCAGTTCTTC. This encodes CSVRDYVGVEQFF.

The CDR3: CASEPWVSYEQYF. In DNA form, the CDR3 reads TGTGCCAGCGAGCCTTGGGTTTCATACGAGCAGTACTTC. This sequence joins TRBV25-1 and TRBJ2-7; the D is unclear. Germline CDR1 reads MGHDK; CDR2 reads SYGVNS. The CDR3 runs 13 residues. The V gene lost 8 bases and the J gene lost 4 bases, with 15 bases spanning the gap.

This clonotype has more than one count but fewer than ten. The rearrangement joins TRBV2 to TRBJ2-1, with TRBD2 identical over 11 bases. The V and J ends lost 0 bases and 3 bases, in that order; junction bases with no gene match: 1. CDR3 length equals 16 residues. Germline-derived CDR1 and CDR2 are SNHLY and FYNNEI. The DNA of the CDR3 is TGTGCCAGCAGTGAAGCGGGGACTAGCGGCTACAATGAGCAGTTCTTC. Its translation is CASSEAGTSGYNEQFF.

CDR3 nucleotide sequence: TGTGCCAGCAGTCCTCGGGGGCTGTTGGAGCCCCAGCATTTT. It yields the protein CASSPRGLLEPQHF. The chain is built from TRBV28 and TRBJ1-5, with TRBD1 as a possible D gene (6 bases). There are 14 residues in the CDR3. V dropped 5 bases and J dropped 8 bases, with 16 bases sitting between them. Germline V gene sequence: CDR1 MDHEN, CDR2 SYDVKM.

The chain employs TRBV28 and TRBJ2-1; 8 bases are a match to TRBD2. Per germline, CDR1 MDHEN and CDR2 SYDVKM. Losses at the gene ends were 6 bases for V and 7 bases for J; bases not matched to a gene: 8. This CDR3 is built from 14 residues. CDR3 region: CASRRSSGRNEQFF. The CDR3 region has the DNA TGTGCCAGCAGGAGGTCAAGCGGGAGAAATGAGCAGTTCTTC. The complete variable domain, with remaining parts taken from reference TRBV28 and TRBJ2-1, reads DVKVTQSSRYLVKRTGEKVFLECVQDMDHENMFWYRQDPGLGLRLIYFSYDVKMKEKGDIPEGYSVSREKKERFSLILESASTNQTSMYLCASRRSSGRNEQFFGPGTRLTVL.

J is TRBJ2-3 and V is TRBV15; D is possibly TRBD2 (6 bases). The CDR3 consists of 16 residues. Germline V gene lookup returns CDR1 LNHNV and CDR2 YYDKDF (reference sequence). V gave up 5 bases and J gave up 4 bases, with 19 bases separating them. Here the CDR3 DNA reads TGTGCCACCAGCGCGGGGCGGGGAGTGGTGGCAGATACGCAGTATTTT. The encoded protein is CATSAGRGVVADTQYF.

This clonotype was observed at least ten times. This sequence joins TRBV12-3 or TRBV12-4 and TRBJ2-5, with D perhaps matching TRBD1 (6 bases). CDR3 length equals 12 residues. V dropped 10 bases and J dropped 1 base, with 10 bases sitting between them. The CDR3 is CATRDTQETQYF. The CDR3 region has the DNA TGTGCCACCCGGGACACCCAAGAGACCCAGTACTTC.

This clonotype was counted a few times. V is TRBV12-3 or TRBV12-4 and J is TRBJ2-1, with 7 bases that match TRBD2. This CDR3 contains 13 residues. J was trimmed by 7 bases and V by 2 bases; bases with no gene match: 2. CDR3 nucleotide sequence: TGTGCCAGCAGTTTAAGGGGAGGGAATGAGCAGTTCTTC. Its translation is CASSLRGGNEQFF.

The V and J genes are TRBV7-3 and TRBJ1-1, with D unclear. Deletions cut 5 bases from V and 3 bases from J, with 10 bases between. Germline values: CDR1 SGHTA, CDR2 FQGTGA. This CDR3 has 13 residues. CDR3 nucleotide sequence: TGTGCCAGCAGCCCCCTCCCCGACACTGAAGCTTTCTTT. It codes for CASSPLPDTEAFF.

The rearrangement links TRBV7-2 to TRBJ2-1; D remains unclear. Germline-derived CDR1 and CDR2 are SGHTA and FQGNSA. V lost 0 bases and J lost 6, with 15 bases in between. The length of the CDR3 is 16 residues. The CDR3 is CASSLAWVRNGNEQFF. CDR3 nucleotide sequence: TGTGCCAGCAGCTTAGCGTGGGTAAGGAACGGCAATGAGCAGTTCTTC.

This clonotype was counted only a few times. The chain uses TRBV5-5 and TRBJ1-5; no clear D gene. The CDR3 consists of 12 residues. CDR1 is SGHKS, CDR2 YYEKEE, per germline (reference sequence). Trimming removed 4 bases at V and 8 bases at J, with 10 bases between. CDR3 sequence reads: CASSKLGEPQHF. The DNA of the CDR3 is TGTGCCAGCAGCAAACTCGGGGAGCCCCAGCATTTT.